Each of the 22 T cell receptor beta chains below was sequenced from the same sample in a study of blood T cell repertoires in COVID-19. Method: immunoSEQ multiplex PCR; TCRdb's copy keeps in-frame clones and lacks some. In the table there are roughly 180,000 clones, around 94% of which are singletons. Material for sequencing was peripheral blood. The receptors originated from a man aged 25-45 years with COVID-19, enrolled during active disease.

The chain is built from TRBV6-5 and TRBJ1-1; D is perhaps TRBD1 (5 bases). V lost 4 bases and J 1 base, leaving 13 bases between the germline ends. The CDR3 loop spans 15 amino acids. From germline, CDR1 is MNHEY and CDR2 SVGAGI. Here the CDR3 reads CASSSEQAQNTEAFF. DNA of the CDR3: TGTGCCAGCAGTTCCGAACAGGCTCAGAACACTGAAGCTTTCTTT.

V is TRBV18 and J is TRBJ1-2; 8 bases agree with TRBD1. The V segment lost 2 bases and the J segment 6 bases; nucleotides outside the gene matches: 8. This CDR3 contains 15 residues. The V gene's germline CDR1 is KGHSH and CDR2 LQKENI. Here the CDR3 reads CASSPGGAGGHGYTF. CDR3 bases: TGTGCCAGCTCACCAGGTGGGGCAGGGGGCCATGGCTACACCTTC.

Written as DNA, the CDR3 is TGCGCCAGCAGCCACCAGGGAACTGGGGGCCGGAACACCGGGGAGCTGTTTTTT. Protein product: CASSHQGTGGRNTGELFF. The genes are TRBV4-1 and TRBJ2-2, with D perhaps matching TRBD1 (6 bases). V was shortened by 3 bases and J by 1 base, with 18 bases between the two germline ends. The CDR3 is 18 residues long. Germline values: CDR1 MGHRA, CDR2 YSYEKL.

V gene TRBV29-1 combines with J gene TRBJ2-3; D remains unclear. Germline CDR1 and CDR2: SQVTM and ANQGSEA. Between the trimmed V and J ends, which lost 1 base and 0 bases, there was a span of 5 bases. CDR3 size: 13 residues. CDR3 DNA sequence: TGCAGCGTTGAAGTAACTAGCACAGATACGCAGTATTTT. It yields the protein CSVEVTSTDTQYF.

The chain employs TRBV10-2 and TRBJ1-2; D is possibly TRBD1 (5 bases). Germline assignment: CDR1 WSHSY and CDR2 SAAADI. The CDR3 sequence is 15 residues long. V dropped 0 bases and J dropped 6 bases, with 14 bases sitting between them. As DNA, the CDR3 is TGCGCCAGCAGTGAGTCGGGGCAGGGCCGGGATGGCTACACCTTC. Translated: CASSESGQGRDGYTF.

Written as DNA, the CDR3 is TGTGCCAGCTCACCCCAGACAGGCCCCACAGATACGCAGTATTTT. The encoded protein is CASSPQTGPTDTQYF. J is TRBJ2-3 and V is TRBV18; D may be TRBD1 (6 bases). V was clipped by 3 bases and J by 2 bases, with 12 bases between them. The V gene's germline CDR1 is KGHSH and CDR2 LQKENI. CDR3 length: 15 amino acids.

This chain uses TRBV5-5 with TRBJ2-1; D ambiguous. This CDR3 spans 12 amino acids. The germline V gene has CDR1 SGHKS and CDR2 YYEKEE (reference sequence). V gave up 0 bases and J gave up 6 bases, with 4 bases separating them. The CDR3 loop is CASSLGLNEQFF. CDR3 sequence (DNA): TGTGCCAGCAGCTTGGGGCTCAATGAGCAGTTCTTC.

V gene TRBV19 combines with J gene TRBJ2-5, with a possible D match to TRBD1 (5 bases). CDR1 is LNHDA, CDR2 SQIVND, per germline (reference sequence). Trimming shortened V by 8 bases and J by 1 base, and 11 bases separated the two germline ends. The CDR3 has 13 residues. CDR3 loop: CASGHQGQETQYF. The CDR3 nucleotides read TGTGCCAGTGGGCACCAGGGCCAAGAGACCCAGTACTTC.

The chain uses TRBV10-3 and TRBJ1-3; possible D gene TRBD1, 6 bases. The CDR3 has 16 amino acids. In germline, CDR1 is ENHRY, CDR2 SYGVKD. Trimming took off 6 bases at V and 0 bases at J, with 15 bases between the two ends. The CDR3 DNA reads TGTGCCATCAGCCAGAGCCGGACAGACTCTGGAAACACCATATATTTT. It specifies CAISQSRTDSGNTIYF.

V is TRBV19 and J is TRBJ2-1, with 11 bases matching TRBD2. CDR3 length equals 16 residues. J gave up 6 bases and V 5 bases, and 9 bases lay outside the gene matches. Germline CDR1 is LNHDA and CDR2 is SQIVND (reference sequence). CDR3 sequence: CASSGDSGGAGNEQFF. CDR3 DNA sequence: TGTGCCAGTAGTGGAGATAGCGGGGGGGCCGGCAATGAGCAGTTCTTC.

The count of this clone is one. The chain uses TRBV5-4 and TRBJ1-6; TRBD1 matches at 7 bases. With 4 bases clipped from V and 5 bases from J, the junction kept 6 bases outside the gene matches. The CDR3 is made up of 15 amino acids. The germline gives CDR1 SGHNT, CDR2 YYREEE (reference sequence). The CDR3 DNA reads TGTGCCAGCAGCCCGACGGGACAGAATAATTCACCCCTCCACTTT. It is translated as CASSPTGQNNSPLHF.

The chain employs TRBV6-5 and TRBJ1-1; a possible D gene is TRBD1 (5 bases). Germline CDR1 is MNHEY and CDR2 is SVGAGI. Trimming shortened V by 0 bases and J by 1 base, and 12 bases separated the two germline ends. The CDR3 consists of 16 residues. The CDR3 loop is CASSYSKPGPNTEAFF. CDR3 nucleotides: TGTGCCAGCAGTTACTCGAAACCAGGGCCGAACACTGAAGCTTTCTTT.

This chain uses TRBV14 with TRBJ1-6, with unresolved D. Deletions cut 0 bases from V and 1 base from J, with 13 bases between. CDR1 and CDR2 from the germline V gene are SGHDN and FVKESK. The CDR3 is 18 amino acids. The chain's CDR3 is CASSQDFGDASYNSPLHF. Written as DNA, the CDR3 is TGTGCCAGCAGCCAAGATTTCGGTGATGCATCCTATAATTCACCCCTCCACTTT.

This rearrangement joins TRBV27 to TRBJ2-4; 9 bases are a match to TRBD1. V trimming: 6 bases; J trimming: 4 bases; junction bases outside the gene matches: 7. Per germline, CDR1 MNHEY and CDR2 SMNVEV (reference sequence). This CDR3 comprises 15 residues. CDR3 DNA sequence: TGTGCCAGCAGCCCAACCGGGACAGGGAAAAACATTCAGTACTTC. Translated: CASSPTGTGKNIQYF.

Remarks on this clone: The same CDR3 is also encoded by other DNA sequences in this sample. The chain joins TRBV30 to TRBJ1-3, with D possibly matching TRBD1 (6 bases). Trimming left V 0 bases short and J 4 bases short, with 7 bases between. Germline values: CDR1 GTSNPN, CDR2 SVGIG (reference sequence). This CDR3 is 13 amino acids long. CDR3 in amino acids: CAWSVTGGNTIYF. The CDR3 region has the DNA TGTGCCTGGAGTGTAACAGGGGGAAACACCATATATTTT.

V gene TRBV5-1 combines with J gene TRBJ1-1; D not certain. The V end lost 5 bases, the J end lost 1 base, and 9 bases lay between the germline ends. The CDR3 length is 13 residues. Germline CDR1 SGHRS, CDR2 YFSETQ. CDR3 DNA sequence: TGCGCCAGCAGTGTCGAGGGGAACACTGAAGCTTTCTTT. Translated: CASSVEGNTEAFF.

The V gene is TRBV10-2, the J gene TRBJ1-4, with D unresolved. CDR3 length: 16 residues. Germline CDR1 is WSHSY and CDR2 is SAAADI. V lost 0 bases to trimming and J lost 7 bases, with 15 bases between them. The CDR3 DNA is TGCGCCAGCAGTGAGTCCCCCACAGAAAAGCTTGAAAAACTGTTTTTT. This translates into CASSESPTEKLEKLFF.

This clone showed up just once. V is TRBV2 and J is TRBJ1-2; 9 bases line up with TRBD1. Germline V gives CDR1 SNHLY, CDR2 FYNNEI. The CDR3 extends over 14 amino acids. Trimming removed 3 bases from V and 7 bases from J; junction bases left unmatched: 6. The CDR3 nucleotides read TGTGCCAGCAGTGATAACAGGGGGCAGTCTGGCTACACCTTC. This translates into CASSDNRGQSGYTF. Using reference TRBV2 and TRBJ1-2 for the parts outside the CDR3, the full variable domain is EPEVTQTPSHQVTQMGQEVILRCVPISNHLYFYWYRQILGQKVEFLVSFYNNEISEKSEIFDDQFSVERPDGSNFTLKIRSTKLEDSAMYFCASSDNRGQSGYTFGSGTRLTVV.

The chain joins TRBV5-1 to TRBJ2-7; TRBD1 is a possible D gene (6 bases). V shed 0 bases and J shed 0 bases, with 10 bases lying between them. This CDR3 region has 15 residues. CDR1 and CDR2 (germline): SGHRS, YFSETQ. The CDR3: CASSLAGHYSYEQYF. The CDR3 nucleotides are TGCGCCAGCAGCTTGGCGGGACACTACTCCTACGAGCAGTACTTC.

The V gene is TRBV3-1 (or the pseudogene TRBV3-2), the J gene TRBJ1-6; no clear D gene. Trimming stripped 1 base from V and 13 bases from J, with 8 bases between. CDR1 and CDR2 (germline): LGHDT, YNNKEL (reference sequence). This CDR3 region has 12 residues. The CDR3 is CASSQVSGPLHF. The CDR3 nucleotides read TGTGCCAGCAGCCAAGTCTCGGGGCCCCTCCACTTT.

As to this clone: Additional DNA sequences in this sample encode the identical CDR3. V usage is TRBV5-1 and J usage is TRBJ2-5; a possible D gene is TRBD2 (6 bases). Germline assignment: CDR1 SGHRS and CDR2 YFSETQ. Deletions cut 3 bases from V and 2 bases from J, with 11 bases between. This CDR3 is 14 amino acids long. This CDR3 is CASSSGTPQETQYF. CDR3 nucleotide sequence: TGCGCCAGCAGCTCCGGGACTCCACAAGAGACCCAGTACTTC.

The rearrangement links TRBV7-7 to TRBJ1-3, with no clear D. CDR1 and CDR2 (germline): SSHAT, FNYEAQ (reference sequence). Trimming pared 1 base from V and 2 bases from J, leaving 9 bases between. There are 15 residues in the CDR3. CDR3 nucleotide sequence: TGTGCCAGCAGCTTAGGGTACGGGGCTGGAAACACCATATATTTT. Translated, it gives CASSLGYGAGNTIYF.